Here is one T cell receptor beta chain with its context. This record belongs to a study of control samples from healthy donors and cancer patients. Germline-derived CDR1 and CDR2 are MNHEY and SVGAGI. Between the trimmed V and J ends, which lost 7 bases and 0 bases, there was a span of 9 bases. This CDR3 region has 13 residues. Here immunoSEQ multiplex PCR was the method, and the copy in TCRdb shows in-frame clones only, minus some. The repertoire consists of 100,000 to 150,000 clones, with approximately 92% occurring once and the leading ten covering under 0.7%. The sequence was collected from an elderly man with head and neck cancer. Sequencing was carried out using PBMCs. This sequence joins TRBV6-5 and TRBJ1-1; possible D gene TRBD1, 6 bases. CDR3 DNA: TGTGCCAGCAAGGACAGCATGAACACTGAAGCTTTCTTT. The encoded protein is CASKDSMNTEAFF.